A selection of T cell receptor beta chains follows, all from one sample in a study of CD8 T cells in Susac syndrome. TCRdb used MiXCR to reprocess the immunoSEQ multiplex PCR reads, holding one entry per CDR3 protein. The sample has some 200,000 distinct CDR3 sequences, 85% to 95% seen once. The sample was CD4+ T cells from PBMCs. All receptors derive from a human donor in good health. Both conserved end residues are part of each CDR3. The order of the fields is D gene, J gene, clone size, V gene, CDR3 protein, CDR3 DNA. A D gene is named only where the DNA matches it firmly. Clone size is shown for a subset of rows, as once, few, many or a class of expanded clone.

NA,TRBJ1-1,NA,TRBV29-1,CSVEMGSNTEAFF,TGCAGCGTTGAAATGGGGTCGAACACTGAAGCTTTCTTT
NA,TRBJ2-7,NA,TRBV20-1,CSAYGQTSSYEQYF,TGCAGTGCGTACGGACAGACTAGCTCCTACGAGCAGTACTTC
TRBD1,TRBJ2-5,once,TRBV20-1,CSARDSIGTGTGTQYF,TGCAGTGCTAGAGATTCTATAGGGACAGGGACGGGGACCCAGTACTTC
NA,TRBJ1-2,NA,TRBV3-1,CASSQAGVGYTF,TGTGCCAGCAGCCAAGCGGGGGTTGGCTACACCTTC
TRBD1,TRBJ2-2,NA,TRBV5-1,CASSFGQGAAAGELFF,TGCGCCAGCAGCTTCGGACAGGGGGCCGCGGCCGGGGAGCTGTTTTTT
NA,TRBJ2-5,NA,TRBV12-3/TRBV12-4,CASSLVWETQYF,TGTGCCAGCAGTTTAGTGTGGGAGACCCAGTACTTC
TRBD2,TRBJ2-5,NA,TRBV4-1,CASSYLDSSGTQYF,TGCGCCAGCAGCTATCTGGACTCTAGCGGGACCCAGTACTTC
TRBD1,TRBJ1-5,NA,TRBV3-1,CASSRRTGHQPQHF,TGTGCCAGCAGCCGACGGACAGGGCACCAGCCCCAGCATTTT
TRBD2,TRBJ2-5,NA,TRBV9,CASSVGGLAEETQYF,TGTGCCAGCAGCGTAGGAGGACTAGCGGAAGAGACCCAGTACTTC
TRBD1,TRBJ1-1,NA,TRBV20-1,CSATGTDEAFF,TGCAGTGCTACCGGGACAGATGAAGCTTTCTTT
NA,TRBJ2-2,NA,TRBV12-5,CASGLQTGELFF,TGTGCTAGTGGTTTGCAGACCGGGGAGCTGTTTTTT
NA,TRBJ2-1,NA,TRBV20-1,CSALGDASRNEQFF,TGCAGTGCCCTGGGGGACGCCTCACGGAATGAGCAGTTCTTC
TRBD1,TRBJ2-5,NA,TRBV29-1,CSADRGATETQYF,TGCAGCGCCGACAGGGGGGCTACGGAGACCCAGTACTTC
NA,TRBJ1-5,NA,TRBV3-1,CASSRGTDSNQPQHF,TGTGCCAGCAGCAGAGGGACGGATAGCAATCAGCCCCAGCATTTT
TRBD2,TRBJ2-5,NA,TRBV30,CAWSPSLLAGEGETQYF,TGTGCCTGGAGTCCCTCTTTGCTAGCGGGAGAGGGAGAGACCCAGTACTTC
TRBD2,TRBJ2-2,once,TRBV19,CASSIWREAGTGELFF,TGTGCCAGTAGTATTTGGCGGGAGGCCGGGACCGGGGAGCTGTTTTTT
NA,TRBJ2-3,NA,TRBV20-1,CSASRQLYLLLSTDTQYF,TGCAGTGCTAGCAGACAGCTTTATCTTCTGTTGAGCACAGATACGCAGTATTTT
TRBD1,TRBJ2-1,NA,TRBV30,CAWSVGQGGFREQFF,TGTGCCTGGAGTGTTGGACAGGGGGGATTTAGGGAGCAGTTCTTC
TRBD2,TRBJ2-1,NA,TRBV20-1,CSARALAGYNEQFF,TGCAGTGCTAGAGCACTAGCGGGTTACAATGAGCAGTTCTTC
NA,TRBJ2-1,NA,TRBV7-3,CASSLRSSYSHNEQFF,TGTGCCAGCAGCTTAAGGTCTAGTTATTCCCACAATGAGCAGTTCTTC
TRBD1,TRBJ2-2,NA,TRBV29-1,CSVETPNRGGELFF,TGCAGCGTTGAAACCCCAAACAGGGGCGGGGAGCTGTTTTTT
NA,TRBJ2-1,NA,TRBV11-2,CASSASPSNEQFF,TGTGCCAGCAGCGCATCGCCCTCCAATGAGCAGTTCTTC
NA,TRBJ2-7,NA,TRBV20-1,CSAKTQRTSYEQYF,TGCAGTGCTAAGACCCAGCGGACCTCCTACGAGCAGTACTTC
TRBD2,TRBJ2-1,NA,TRBV7-9,CASSPTSGRIEQFF,TGTGCCAGCAGCCCGACTAGCGGGAGGATTGAGCAGTTCTTC
TRBD1,TRBJ1-2,NA,TRBV30,CAWSLQGAYGYTF,TGTGCCTGGAGTCTACAGGGGGCCTATGGCTACACCTTC
NA,TRBJ1-1,NA,TRBV20-1,CSAFVAGDTEAFF,TGCAGTGCTTTCGTGGCAGGGGACACTGAAGCTTTCTTT
NA,TRBJ1-1,NA,TRBV6-5,CASSYLNTEAFF,TGTGCCAGCAGTTACTTAAACACTGAAGCTTTCTTT
NA,TRBJ2-2,NA,TRBV28,CASSPSVGNTGELFF,TGTGCCAGCAGTCCTAGCGTGGGTAACACCGGGGAGCTGTTTTTT
NA,TRBJ2-5,NA,TRBV11-2,CASSYGVQGQETQYF,TGTGCCAGCAGTTATGGGGTACAGGGCCAAGAGACCCAGTACTTC
TRBD1,TRBJ2-7,NA,TRBV5-1,CASSLGDRGRYEQYF,TGCGCCAGCAGCTTGGGGGACAGGGGCAGGTACGAGCAGTACTTC
NA,TRBJ2-2,NA,TRBV20-1,CSARDPWGPNTGELFF,TGCAGTGCTAGAGACCCGTGGGGGCCGAACACCGGGGAGCTGTTTTTT
NA,TRBJ1-5,NA,TRBV20-1,CSARTQPSNQPQHF,TGCAGTGCTAGGACCCAGCCTAGCAATCAGCCCCAGCATTTT
TRBD1,TRBJ1-2,NA,TRBV29-1,CSVGQPGASYTF,TGCAGCGTGGGACAGCCCGGGGCGAGCTACACCTTC
NA,TRBJ2-2,once,TRBV20-1,CSARPSNTGELFF,TGCAGTGCTAGGCCTTCGAACACCGGGGAGCTGTTTTTT
TRBD2,TRBJ2-1,NA,TRBV30,CAWSPSSGAYNEQFF,TGTGCCTGGAGTCCCTCTAGCGGGGCCTACAATGAGCAGTTCTTC
TRBD1,TRBJ2-1,NA,TRBV5-6,CASSFRVTGVNEQFF,TGTGCCAGCAGCTTTAGGGTTACAGGGGTCAATGAGCAGTTCTTC
TRBD2,TRBJ2-3,NA,TRBV19,CASREGVANTQYF,TGTGCCAGTCGGGAGGGTGTGGCAAATACGCAGTATTTT
NA,TRBJ2-7,once,TRBV7-2,CASTRTGYSYEQYF,TGTGCCAGCACCAGAACAGGTTACTCCTACGAGCAGTACTTC
NA,TRBJ1-5,once,TRBV4-3,CASSPHADTVGNQPQHF,TGCGCCAGCAGCCCCCACGCGGACACAGTTGGCAATCAGCCCCAGCATTTT
TRBD2,TRBJ2-1,NA,TRBV5-4,CASSRSGSGIDEQFF,TGTGCCAGCAGCCGGAGCGGGAGTGGGATCGATGAGCAGTTCTTC
NA,TRBJ2-7,NA,TRBV7-2,CASSDLRPWDEQYF,TGTGCCAGCAGCGACCTTCGGCCTTGGGACGAGCAGTACTTC